The T cell receptor (beta chain) described here comes from a study of siplizumab effects on memory and regulatory T cells. Findings of the study overall: Alloreactive CD4+ clones that could be mapped were on average about 70% Treg-derived with siplizumab, against about 30% in controls. Major contributors to the alloresponse seemed to be naive T cells, which also appeared more diverse than memory cells. Alloreactive sequences that could be traced to unstimulated CD4+ memory cells showed a significant reduction under siplizumab.

With regard to this clone: No antigen is known for it. One end of the junction does not line up with germline, which may come from a read error.

Germline loops: CDR1 SNHLY, CDR2 FYNNEI. The CDR3 runs to 13 residues. Produced via immunoSEQ multiplex PCR; TCRdb's table is partial and in-frame only. The repertoire holds roughly 100,000 clones, about 92% seen once, with around 0.3% in the top ten. The V gene is TRBV2, the J gene TRBJ1-2, with unresolved D. The sequence was obtained from a human donor in good health. Sequencing input: CD4+ T cells sorted from blood. The CDR3 DNA reads as TGTGCCAGCAGCGAAGCCATGAATGGTGGCTACACCTTC. It translates to CASSEAMNGGYTF.